This entry is about one T cell receptor beta chain. Its antigen is still unknown. Base quality data are lacking; no much larger clone is found one base away. Whole blood was collected in K2EDTA tubes by collaborating institutions according to the institutions' own protocols. For TCRbeta analysis, collaborator samples were shipped as frozen whole blood, as isolated PBMCs, or as DNA extracted from either sample type. This entry comes from a study of blood T cell repertoires in COVID-19 (dated by TCRdb to the early 2020s). About the study as a whole: Samples covering the acute and convalescent phases of COVID-19 were provided by collaborators in the United States, Italy and Spain. The repertoires were made available in a free public database intended to serve as a resource for research on the immune response to SARS-CoV-2. A de-identified subject ID, COVID-19 status, age in years and sex were almost always included in the sample metadata. Where HLA class I and class II types were available, the types were taken from metadata supplied by the sample provider, not from assay-based typing. Deeply sampled blood TCRbeta repertoires from subjects exposed to, actively infected with, or recovered from COVID-19 were included in the dataset. The prospective study material was composed of cDNA or gDNA derived from T cells, B-cell-depleted T cells, or PBMCs. Samples were obtained from the ongoing ImmuneRACE study (first 160 participants) and from 1,200 or so subjects provided by 6 global collaborators. The study at large found these results: Clinical and demographic metadata were provided uncurated, with the amount varying by source and participant.

TCRbeta CDR3 regions were amplified from genomic DNA by means of the immunoSEQ Assay, a bias-controlled multiplex PCR. In the source study's methods: The number of nucleated cells in each sample was estimated from the amplification of reference gene primers within the assay. To quantify the absolute abundance of each unique TCRbeta CDR3 rearrangement, sequence reads were collapsed and filtered. Productive Simpson clonality was computed per sample as the square root of Simpson's diversity index over productive rearrangements. TCRdb limited this immuneACCESS table to in-frame rearrangements with V and J called. A share of clones is missing; checked studies link under half to unresolved V genes, and the rest is unexplained. Clone size and the V and J calls come from that table; the DNA yielded D and trimming. The sample yields 99,000 or so clones; roughly 89% were counted once. Around 2% of the sample belongs to the ten largest clones.

The CDR3 measures 14 amino acids from cysteine to phenylalanine. The CDR3 DNA has 42 bases and is translated from base 1. After removal of 6 bases from V and 5 bases from J, the junction retains 4 bases not matched to a gene. CDR1 and CDR2, per the germline V gene, are SNHLY and FYNNEI. The source is a man in his 70s with active or convalescent COVID-19. Sequenced input: peripheral blood. The V and J segments used are TRBV2 and TRBJ1-6; 7 junctional bases match TRBD1. This receptor has the CDR3 CASRPQGDNSPLHF. Read as DNA, the sequence is TGTGCCAGCAGGCCCCAGGGGGATAATTCACCCCTCCACTTT.